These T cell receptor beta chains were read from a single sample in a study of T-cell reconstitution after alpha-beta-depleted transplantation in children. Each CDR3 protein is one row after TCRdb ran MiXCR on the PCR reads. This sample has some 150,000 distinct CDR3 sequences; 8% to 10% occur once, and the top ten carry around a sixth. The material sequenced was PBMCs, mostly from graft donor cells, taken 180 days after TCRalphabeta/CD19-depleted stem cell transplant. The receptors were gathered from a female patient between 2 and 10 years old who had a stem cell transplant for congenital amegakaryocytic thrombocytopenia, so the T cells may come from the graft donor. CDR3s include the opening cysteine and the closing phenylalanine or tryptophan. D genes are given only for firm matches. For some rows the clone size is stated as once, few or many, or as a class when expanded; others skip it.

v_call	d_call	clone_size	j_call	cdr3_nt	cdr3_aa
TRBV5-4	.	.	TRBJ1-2	TGTGCCAGCAGCTTGGCCCAGGGCGGCTATGGCTACACCTTC	CASSLAQGGYGYTF
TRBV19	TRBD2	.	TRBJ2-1	TGTGCCAGTAGTTCCACCGGGACTAGCCTTGAGCAGTTCTTC	CASSSTGTSLEQFF
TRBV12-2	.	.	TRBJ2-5	TGTGCAAGTCGCCCGGACAGCTTCCAAGAGACCCAGTACTTC	CASRPDSFQETQYF
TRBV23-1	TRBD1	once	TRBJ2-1	TGCGCCAGCCGAGGGACAGGCTACAATGAGCAGTTCTTC	CASRGTGYNEQFF
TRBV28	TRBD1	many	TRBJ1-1	TGTGCCATTACGACAGGGAAGATGGGGGACACTGAAGCTTTCTTT	CAITTGKMGDTEAFF
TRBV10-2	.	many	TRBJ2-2	TGCGCCAGCAAGGTGTCCGGGGAAACCGGGGAGCTGTTTTTT	CASKVSGETGELFF
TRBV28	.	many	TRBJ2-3	TGTGCCAGCAGTTTGATCTTAGGGCTCAATAGCACAGATACGCAGTATTTT	CASSLILGLNSTDTQYF
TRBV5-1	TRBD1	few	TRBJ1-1	TGCGCCAGCAGGGGACAGCCAAGACGGACCTCTTTCATGAACACTGAAGCTTTCTTT	CASRGQPRRTSFMNTEAFF
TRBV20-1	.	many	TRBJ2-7	TGCAGTGCTAGTGGACAGTCCTACGAGCAGTACTTC	CSASGQSYEQYF
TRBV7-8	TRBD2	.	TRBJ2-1	TGTGCCAGCAGCAAACGACCTAGCGGGGGGTTCAATGAGCAGTTCTTC	CASSKRPSGGFNEQFF
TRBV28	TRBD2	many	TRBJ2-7	TGTGCCAGCAGTTCGGGGGGGGGCGAGGCATACGAGCAGTACTTC	CASSSGGGEAYEQYF
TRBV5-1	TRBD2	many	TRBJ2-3	TGCGCCAGCAGCTTGGAACCTAGCGGACACACAGATACGCAGTATTTT	CASSLEPSGHTDTQYF
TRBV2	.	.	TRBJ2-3	TGTGCCACCAAGACAGGTGTGGGGACAGATACGCAGTATTTT	CATKTGVGTDTQYF
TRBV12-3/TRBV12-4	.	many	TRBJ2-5	TGTGCCAGCAGCCAGAACAGGAAGAACCAAGAGACCCAGTACTTC	CASSQNRKNQETQYF
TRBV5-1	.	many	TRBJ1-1	TGCGCCAGCAGCAAAGGACAGTCTAACACTGAAGCTTTCTTT	CASSKGQSNTEAFF
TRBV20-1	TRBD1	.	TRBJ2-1	TGCAGTGCTAGGAAGGGGACAGGGGGATCTCCTGAGCAGTTCTTC	CSARKGTGGSPEQFF
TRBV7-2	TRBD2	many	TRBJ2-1	TGTGCCAGCAGCTCACACCCAAGCGGGGGGTACAATGAGCAGTTCTTC	CASSSHPSGGYNEQFF
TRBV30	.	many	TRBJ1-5	TGTGCCTGGAGGATGAAAGGGGGCAATCAGCCCCAGCATTTT	CAWRMKGGNQPQHF
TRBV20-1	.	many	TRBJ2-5	TGCAGTGCCATCCTAGGATGGATACAAGAGACCCAGTACTTC	CSAILGWIQETQYF
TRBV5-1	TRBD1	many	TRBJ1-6	TGCGCCAGCAGCTGGGGACAGCCCAATTCACCCCTCCACTTT	CASSWGQPNSPLHF
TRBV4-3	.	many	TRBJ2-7	TGCGCCAGCAGGGGGCATGGAGAACACGAGCAGTACTTC	CASRGHGEHEQYF
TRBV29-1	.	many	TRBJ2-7	TGCAGCGTAAGACACATTGACGGATACTACGAGCAGTACTTC	CSVRHIDGYYEQYF
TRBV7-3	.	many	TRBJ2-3	TGTGCCAGCAGCTTAAGGAAGGTTGATACGCAGTATTTT	CASSLRKVDTQYF
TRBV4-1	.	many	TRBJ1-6	TGCGCCAGCAGCCCCCCCCGGGAGAAAGGAAATTCACCCCTCCACTTT	CASSPPREKGNSPLHF
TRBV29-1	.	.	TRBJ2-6	TGCAGCGTTGAGGAACAGAGATACGGCTCTGGGGCCAACGTCCTGACTTTC	CSVEEQRYGSGANVLTF
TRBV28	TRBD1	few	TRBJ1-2	TGTGCCAGCACCCAAGCAGGGGGCGTCTATGGCTACACCTTC	CASTQAGGVYGYTF
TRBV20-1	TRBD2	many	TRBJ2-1	TGCAGTGCCCCCCCTGCACTAGCGAGTAATGAGCAGTTCTTC	CSAPPALASNEQFF
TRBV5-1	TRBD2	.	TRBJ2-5	TGCGCCAGCAGCTTGAAGACGAGGGCGGGAGGAGGGGAGACCCAGTACTTC	CASSLKTRAGGGETQYF
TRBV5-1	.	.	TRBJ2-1	TGCGCCAGCAGCTTGGCGGCGGGAATGCGGAATGAGCAGTTCTTC	CASSLAAGMRNEQFF
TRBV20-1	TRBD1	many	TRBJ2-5	TGCAGTGCTATCCGGGACAGGGACCAAGAGACCCAGTACTTC	CSAIRDRDQETQYF
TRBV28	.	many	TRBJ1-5	TGTGCCAGCAGTTTGGGACCTTATAGCAATCAGCCCCAGCATTTT	CASSLGPYSNQPQHF
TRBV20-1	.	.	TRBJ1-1	TGCAGTGCTAGACCAGGGATCGACACTGAAGCTTTCTTT	CSARPGIDTEAFF